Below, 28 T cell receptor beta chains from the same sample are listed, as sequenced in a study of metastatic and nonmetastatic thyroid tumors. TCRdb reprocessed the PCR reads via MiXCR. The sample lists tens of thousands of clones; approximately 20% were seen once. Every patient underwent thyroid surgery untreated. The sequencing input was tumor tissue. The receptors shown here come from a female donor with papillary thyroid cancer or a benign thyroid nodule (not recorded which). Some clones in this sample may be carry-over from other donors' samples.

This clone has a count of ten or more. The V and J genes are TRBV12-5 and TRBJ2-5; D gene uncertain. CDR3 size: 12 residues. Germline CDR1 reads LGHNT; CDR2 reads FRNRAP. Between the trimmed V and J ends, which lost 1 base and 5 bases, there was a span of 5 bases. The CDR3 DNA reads TGTGCTAGTGGTTTGGAAAGGGAGACCCAGTACTTC. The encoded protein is CASGLERETQYF. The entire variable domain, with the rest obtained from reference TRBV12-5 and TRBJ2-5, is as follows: DARVTQTPRHKVTEMGQEVTMRCQPILGHNTVFWYRQTMMQGLELLAYFRNRAPLDDSGMPKDRFSAEMPDATLATLKIQPSEPRDSAVYFCASGLERETQYFGPGTRLLVL.

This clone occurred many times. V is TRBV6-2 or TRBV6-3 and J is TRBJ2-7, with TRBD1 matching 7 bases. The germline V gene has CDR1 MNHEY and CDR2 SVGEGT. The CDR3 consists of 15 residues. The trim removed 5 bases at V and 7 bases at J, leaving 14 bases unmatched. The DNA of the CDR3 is TGTGCCAGCAGTACAACGGGACAGTACAGGTTGGAGCAGTACTTC. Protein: CASSTTGQYRLEQYF.

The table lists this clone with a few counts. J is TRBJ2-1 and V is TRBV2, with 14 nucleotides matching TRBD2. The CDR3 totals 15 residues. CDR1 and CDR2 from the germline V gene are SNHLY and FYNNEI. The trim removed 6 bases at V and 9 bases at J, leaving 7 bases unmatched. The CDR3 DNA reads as TGTGCCAGCAGCCAAGGGACTAGCGGGAGTATTGAGCAGTTCTTC. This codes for CASSQGTSGSIEQFF.

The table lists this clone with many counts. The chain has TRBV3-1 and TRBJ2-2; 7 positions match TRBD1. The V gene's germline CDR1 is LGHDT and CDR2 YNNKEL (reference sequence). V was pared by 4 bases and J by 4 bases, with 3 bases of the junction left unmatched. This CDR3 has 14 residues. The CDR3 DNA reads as TGTGCCAGCAGCCCGGGACAGTTCACCGGGGAGCTGTTTTTT. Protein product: CASSPGQFTGELFF. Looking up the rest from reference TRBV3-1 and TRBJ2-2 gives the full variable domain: DTAVSQTPKYLVTQMGNDKSIKCEQNLGHDTMYWYKQDSKKFLKIMFSYNNKELIINETVPNRFSPKSPDKAHLNLHINSLELGDSAVYFCASSPGQFTGELFFGEGSRLTVL.

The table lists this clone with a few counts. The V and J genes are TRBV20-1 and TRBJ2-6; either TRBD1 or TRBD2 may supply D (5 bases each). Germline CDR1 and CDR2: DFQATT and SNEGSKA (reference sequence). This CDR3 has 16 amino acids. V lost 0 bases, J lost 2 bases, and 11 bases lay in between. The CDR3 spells CSARERGVPGANVLTF. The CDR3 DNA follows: TGCAGTGCTAGAGAGAGAGGGGTACCTGGGGCCAACGTCCTGACTTTC.

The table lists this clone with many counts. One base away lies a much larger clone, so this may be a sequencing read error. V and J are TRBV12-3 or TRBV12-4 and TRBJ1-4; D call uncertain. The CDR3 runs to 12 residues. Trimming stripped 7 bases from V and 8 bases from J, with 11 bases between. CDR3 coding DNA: TGTGCCAGCATCCCACGGGCGGAAAAACTGTTTTTT. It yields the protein CASIPRAEKLFF.

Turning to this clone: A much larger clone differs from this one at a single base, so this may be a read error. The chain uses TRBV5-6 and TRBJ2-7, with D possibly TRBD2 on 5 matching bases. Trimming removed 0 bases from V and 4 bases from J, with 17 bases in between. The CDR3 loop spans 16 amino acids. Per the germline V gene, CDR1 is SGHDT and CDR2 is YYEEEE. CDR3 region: CASSLVPLARGYEQYF. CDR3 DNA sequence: TGTGCCAGCAGCTTGGTCCCCCTAGCTCGTGGGTACGAGCAGTACTTC.

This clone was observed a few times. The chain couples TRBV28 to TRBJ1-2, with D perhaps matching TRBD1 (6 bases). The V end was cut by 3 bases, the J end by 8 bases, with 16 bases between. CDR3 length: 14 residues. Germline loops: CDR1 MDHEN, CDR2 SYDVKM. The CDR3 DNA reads TGTGCCAGCAGTTTGGTCGGGGGAGGGGGAGGCTACACCTTC. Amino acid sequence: CASSLVGGGGGYTF.

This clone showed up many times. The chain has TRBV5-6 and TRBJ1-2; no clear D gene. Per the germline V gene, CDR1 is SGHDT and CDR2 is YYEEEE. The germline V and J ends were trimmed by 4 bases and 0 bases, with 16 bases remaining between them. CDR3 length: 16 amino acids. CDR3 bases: TGTGCCAGCAGCCCGGGTTCAGTACTATCTAACTATGGCTACACCTTC. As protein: CASSPGSVLSNYGYTF.

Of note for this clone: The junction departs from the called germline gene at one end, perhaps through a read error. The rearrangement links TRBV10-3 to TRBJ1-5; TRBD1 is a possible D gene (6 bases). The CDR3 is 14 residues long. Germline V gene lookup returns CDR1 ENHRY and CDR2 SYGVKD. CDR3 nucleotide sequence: TGTGTCATCAGACCTACAGGGCCCAATCAGCCCCAGCATTTT. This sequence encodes CVIRPTGPNQPQHF.

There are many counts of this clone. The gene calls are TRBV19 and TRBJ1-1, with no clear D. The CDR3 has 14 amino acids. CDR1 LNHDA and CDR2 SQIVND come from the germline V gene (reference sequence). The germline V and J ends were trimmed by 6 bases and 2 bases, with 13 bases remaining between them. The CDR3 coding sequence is TGTGCCAGTAGCAAGGACGGGAGAAACACTGAAGCTTTCTTT. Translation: CASSKDGRNTEAFF. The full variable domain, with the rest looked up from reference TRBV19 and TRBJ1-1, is DGGITQSPKYLFRKEGQNVTLSCEQNLNHDAMYWYRQDPGQGLRLIYYSQIVNDFQKGDIAEGYSVSREKKESFPLTVTSAQKNPTAFYLCASSKDGRNTEAFFGQGTRLTVV.

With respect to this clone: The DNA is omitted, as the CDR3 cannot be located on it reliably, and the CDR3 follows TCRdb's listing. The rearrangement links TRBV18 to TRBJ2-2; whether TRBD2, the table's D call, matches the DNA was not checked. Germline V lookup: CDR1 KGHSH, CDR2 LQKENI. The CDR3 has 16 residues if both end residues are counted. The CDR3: CASSPLLAVKPGSCFF.

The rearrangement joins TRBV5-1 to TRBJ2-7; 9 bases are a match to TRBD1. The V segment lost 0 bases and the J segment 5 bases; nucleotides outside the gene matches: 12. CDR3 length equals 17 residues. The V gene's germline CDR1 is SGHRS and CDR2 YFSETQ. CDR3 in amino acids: CASSLAGGWDRVNEQYF. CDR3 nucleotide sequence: TGCGCCAGCAGCTTGGCCGGGGGATGGGACAGGGTCAACGAGCAGTACTTC.

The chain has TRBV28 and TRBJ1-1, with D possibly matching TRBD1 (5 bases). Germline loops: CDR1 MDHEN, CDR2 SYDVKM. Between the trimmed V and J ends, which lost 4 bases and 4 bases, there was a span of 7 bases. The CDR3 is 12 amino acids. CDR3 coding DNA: TGTGCCAGCAGTTCAGGGACCACTGAAGCTTTCTTT. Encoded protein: CASSSGTTEAFF.

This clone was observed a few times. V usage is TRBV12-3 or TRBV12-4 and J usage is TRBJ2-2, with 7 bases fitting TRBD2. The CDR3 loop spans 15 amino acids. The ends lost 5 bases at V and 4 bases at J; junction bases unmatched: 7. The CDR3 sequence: CASSPGLVSTGELFF. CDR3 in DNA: TGTGCCAGCAGTCCCGGACTAGTCTCCACCGGGGAGCTGTTTTTT.

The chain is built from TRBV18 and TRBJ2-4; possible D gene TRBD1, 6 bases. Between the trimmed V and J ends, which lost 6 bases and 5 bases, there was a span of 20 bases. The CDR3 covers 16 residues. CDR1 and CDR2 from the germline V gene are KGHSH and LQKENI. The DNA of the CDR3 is TGTGCCAGCTCTCCCGGGTGGACAGCCGACCAAAACATTCAGTACTTC. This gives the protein CASSPGWTADQNIQYF.

The CDR3 coding sequence is TGTGCCAGCGCCAAGGGGGTCAGCGGGGAGCTGTTTTTT. Residues: CASAKGVSGELFF. This sequence joins TRBV6-1 and TRBJ2-2, with D perhaps TRBD1 (6 bases). Germline loops: CDR1 MNHNS, CDR2 SASEGT. Trimming removed 8 bases from V and 7 bases from J, with 14 bases in between. This CDR3 is 13 amino acids long.

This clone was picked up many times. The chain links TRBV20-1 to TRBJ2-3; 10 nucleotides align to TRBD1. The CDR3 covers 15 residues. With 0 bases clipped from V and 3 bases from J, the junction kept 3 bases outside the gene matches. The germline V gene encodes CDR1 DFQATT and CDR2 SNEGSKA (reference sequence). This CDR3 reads CSAREWGQGTDTQYF. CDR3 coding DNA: TGCAGTGCTAGAGAATGGGGACAGGGGACAGATACGCAGTATTTT.

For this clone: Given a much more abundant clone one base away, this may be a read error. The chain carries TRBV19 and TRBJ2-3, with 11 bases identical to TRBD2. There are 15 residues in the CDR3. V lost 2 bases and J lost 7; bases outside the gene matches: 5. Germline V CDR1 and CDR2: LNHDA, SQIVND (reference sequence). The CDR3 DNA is TGTGCCAGTAGTATACTAGCGGGGGGCTTGTATACGCAGTATTTT. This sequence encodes CASSILAGGLYTQYF.

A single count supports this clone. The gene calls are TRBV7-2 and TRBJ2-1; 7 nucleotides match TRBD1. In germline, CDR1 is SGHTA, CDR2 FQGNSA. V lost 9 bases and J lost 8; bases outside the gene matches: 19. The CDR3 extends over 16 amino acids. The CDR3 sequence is CASILAGTVVTDEQFF. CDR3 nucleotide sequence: TGTGCCAGTATCTTAGCCGGGACAGTCGTTACCGATGAGCAGTTCTTC.

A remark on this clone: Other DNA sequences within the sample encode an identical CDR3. The CDR3 loop reads CSALGGGTEKLFF. CDR3 nucleotide sequence: TGCAGTGCTCTGGGGGGGGGCACTGAAAAACTGTTTTTT. This rearrangement joins TRBV20-1 to TRBJ1-4, with a possible D match to TRBD1 (6 bases). The germline V and J ends were trimmed by 5 bases and 7 bases, with 14 bases remaining between them. Germline V gives CDR1 DFQATT, CDR2 SNEGSKA (reference sequence). The CDR3 sequence is 13 residues long.

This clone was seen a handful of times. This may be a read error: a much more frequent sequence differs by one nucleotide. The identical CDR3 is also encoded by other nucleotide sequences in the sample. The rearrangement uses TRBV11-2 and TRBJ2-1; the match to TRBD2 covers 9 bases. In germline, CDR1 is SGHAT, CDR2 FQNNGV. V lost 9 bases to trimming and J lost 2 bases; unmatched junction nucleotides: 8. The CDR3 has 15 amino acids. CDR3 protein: CASSQTSGAYNEQFF. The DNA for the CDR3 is TGTGCCAGTAGCCAGACTAGCGGAGCCTACAATGAGCAGTTCTTC.

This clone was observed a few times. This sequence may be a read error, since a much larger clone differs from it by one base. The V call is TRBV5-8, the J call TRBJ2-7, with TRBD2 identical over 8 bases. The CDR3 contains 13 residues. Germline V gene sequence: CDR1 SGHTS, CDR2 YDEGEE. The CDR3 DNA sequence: TGTTCCAGCAGCCGGACTAGCTACCACGAGCAGTACTTC. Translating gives CSSSRTSYHEQYF.

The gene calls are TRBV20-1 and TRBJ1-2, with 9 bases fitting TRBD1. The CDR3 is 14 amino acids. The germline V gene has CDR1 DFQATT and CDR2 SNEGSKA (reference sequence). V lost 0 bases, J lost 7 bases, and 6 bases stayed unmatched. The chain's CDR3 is CSARDLGQGSGYTF. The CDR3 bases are TGCAGTGCTAGAGATTTGGGACAGGGAAGTGGCTACACCTTC.

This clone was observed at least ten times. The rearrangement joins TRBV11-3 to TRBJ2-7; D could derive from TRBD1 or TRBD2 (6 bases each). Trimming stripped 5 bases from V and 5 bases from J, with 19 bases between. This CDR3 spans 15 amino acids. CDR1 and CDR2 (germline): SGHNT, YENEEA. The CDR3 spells CASSPEGGTFDEQYF. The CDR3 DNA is TGTGCCAGCAGCCCCGAAGGGGGGACATTTGACGAGCAGTACTTC.

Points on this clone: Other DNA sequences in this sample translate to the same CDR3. The CDR3 region is CASTAGSGGVYNEQFF. The CDR3 nucleotides read TGTGCCAGCACCGCGGGGAGCGGGGGTGTCTACAATGAGCAGTTCTTC. This chain connects TRBV12-3 or TRBV12-4 to TRBJ2-1, with 8 positions matching TRBD2. V lost 7 bases to trimming and J lost 3 bases; unmatched junction nucleotides: 11. The CDR3 consists of 16 residues.

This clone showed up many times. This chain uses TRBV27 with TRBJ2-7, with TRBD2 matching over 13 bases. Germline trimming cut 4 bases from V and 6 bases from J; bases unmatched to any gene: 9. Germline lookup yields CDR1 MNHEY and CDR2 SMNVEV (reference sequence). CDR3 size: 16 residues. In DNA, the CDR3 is TGTGCCAGCAGTTCCCTACTAGCGGGAGGGGCGGCCGAGCAGTACTTC. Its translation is CASSSLLAGGAAEQYF.

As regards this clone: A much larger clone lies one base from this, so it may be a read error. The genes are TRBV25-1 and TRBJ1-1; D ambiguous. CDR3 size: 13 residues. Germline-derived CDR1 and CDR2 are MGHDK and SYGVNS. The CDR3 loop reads CASTDWGSTESFF. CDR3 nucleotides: TGTGCCAGCACCGATTGGGGATCCACTGAATCTTTCTTT.